This entry lists 19 T cell receptor beta chains sequenced from one sample in a study of shared clonotypes between healthy human individuals (dated by TCRdb to the early 2020s). Library construction relied on the immunoSEQ multiplex PCR assay. TCRdb obtained this table from immuneACCESS and retained in-frame rearrangements with V and J assigned. These tables miss some clones; where compared with another copy, unresolved V genes account for less than half of the shortfall, and the remainder is unexplained. Here the sample has 1.5 million to 1.9 million clones; 95% to 99% occur a single time. The ten largest clones capture roughly 0.45% of the sample. The specimen sequenced was naive CD4+ T cells sorted from blood. This sample's cell subset or site label indicates: CD45RA+ positively selected. The source is a man aged 25-40 years in good health.

The chain couples TRBV7-3 to TRBJ2-5, with D perhaps matching TRBD1 or TRBD2 (6 bases each). The CDR3 runs 14 residues. The germline CDR1 and CDR2 sequences are SGHTA and FQGTGA. V shed 4 bases and J shed 2 bases, with 11 bases lying between them. CDR3 nucleotides: TGTGCCAGCAGCTCCGGGGGCCAGCAAGAGACCCAGTACTTC. Its translation is CASSSGGQQETQYF.

The V and J genes are TRBV15 and TRBJ2-7; 7 positions agree with TRBD2. With 0 bases clipped from V and 4 bases from J, the junction kept 15 bases outside the gene matches. CDR1 and CDR2 from the germline V gene are LNHNV and YYDKDF (reference sequence). The CDR3 is made up of 18 amino acids. CDR3 residues: CATSRDAPVPGLPYEQYF. In nucleotides, the CDR3 is TGTGCCACCAGCAGAGATGCCCCCGTTCCGGGACTACCTTACGAGCAGTACTTC.

This sequence joins TRBV7-9 and TRBJ1-5, with D hard to call. The ends were cut back, 5 bases at V and 2 bases at J, with 10 bases in the middle. CDR1 SEHNR and CDR2 FQNEAQ come from the germline V gene (reference sequence). This CDR3 comprises 14 residues. CDR3: CASSRIEGNQPQHF. The CDR3 DNA follows: TGTGCCAGCAGCCGTATAGAGGGCAATCAGCCCCAGCATTTT.

The chain recombines TRBV7-8 with TRBJ2-1, with TRBD2 matching over 8 bases. Germline values: CDR1 SGHVS, CDR2 FQNEAQ. J lost 4 bases, V lost 3 bases, and 8 bases had no gene match. The CDR3 spans 16 residues. This CDR3 is CASSFGLTGGYNEQFF. Here the CDR3 DNA reads TGTGCCAGCAGCTTTGGTTTAACGGGAGGGTACAATGAGCAGTTCTTC.

The V gene is TRBV2, the J gene TRBJ1-4, with D perhaps TRBD1 (5 bases). V was clipped by 4 bases and J by 2 bases, with 14 bases between them. This CDR3 is 16 amino acids long. Germline CDR1 reads SNHLY; CDR2 reads FYNNEI. The CDR3 here is CASSGGGLATNEKLFF. The CDR3, as DNA: TGTGCCAGCAGTGGGGGGGGATTAGCGACTAATGAAAAACTGTTTTTT.

The chain carries TRBV25-1 and TRBJ1-3; no firm D call. Germline-derived CDR1 and CDR2 are MGHDK and SYGVNS. The CDR3 sequence is 16 residues long. The V end was cut by 2 bases, the J end by 0 bases, with 11 bases between. The CDR3 coding sequence is TGTGCCAGCAGTGAAATGCAGCCTTTCTCTGGAAACACCATATATTTT. Translation gives CASSEMQPFSGNTIYF.

The genes are TRBV6-5 and TRBJ2-4, with D uncertain. The V gene's germline CDR1 is MNHEY and CDR2 SVGAGI. V was cut by 8 bases and J by 0 bases, with 8 bases left in between. The CDR3 sequence is 13 residues long. The CDR3 DNA sequence: TGTGCCAGCTCCCCATTAGCCAAAAACATTCAGTACTTC. Its protein product is CASSPLAKNIQYF.

The V gene is TRBV10-3, the J gene TRBJ1-3; weak D call: TRBD1 (5 bases). V was pared by 3 bases and J by 0 bases, with 15 bases between. The germline gives CDR1 ENHRY, CDR2 SYGVKD. The CDR3 has 17 residues. CDR3 in DNA: TGTGCCATCAGTGATCGTAGGGGCACATACTCTGGAAACACCATATATTTT. Translation: CAISDRRGTYSGNTIYF.

The chain has TRBV7-7 and TRBJ2-2, with D tentatively TRBD1 (5 bases). CDR1 and CDR2 from the germline V gene are SSHAT and FNYEAQ (reference sequence). Trimming removed 6 bases from V and 3 bases from J, with 8 bases in between. This CDR3 has 13 amino acids. This CDR3 reads CASREGDTGELFF. The CDR3 DNA is TGTGCCAGCAGAGAAGGGGACACCGGGGAGCTGTTTTTT.

The V and J genes are TRBV28 and TRBJ2-7; D could derive from TRBD1 or TRBD2 (6 bases each). V dropped 6 bases and J dropped 6 bases, with 15 bases sitting between them. The CDR3 length is 13 residues. Germline CDR1 reads MDHEN; CDR2 reads SYDVKM. The CDR3 protein is CASRERGRSEQYF. The CDR3 nucleotides read TGTGCCAGCAGGGAGAGGGGGAGGTCCGAGCAGTACTTC.

The chain carries TRBV28 and TRBJ2-1; 8 bases map to TRBD2. The trim removed 7 bases at V and 5 bases at J, leaving 10 bases unmatched. The CDR3 runs 15 residues. The germline gives CDR1 MDHEN, CDR2 SYDVKM. The chain's CDR3 is CASTSRGRWHNEQFF. CDR3 nucleotide sequence: TGTGCCAGCACCTCACGCGGGAGGTGGCACAATGAGCAGTTCTTC.

Regarding this clone: Other DNA sequences in this specimen translate into the identical CDR3. This chain uses TRBV7-3 with TRBJ1-1; a weak D match, TRBD1 (5 bases). The V end was cut by 5 bases, the J end by 2 bases, with 9 bases between. The CDR3 contains 13 residues. CDR1 and CDR2 from the germline V gene are SGHTA and FQGTGA. CDR3 nucleotides: TGTGCCAGCAGCCCACAGGTCAACACTGAAGCTTTCTTT. This gives the protein CASSPQVNTEAFF.

The rearrangement uses TRBV9 and TRBJ2-5, with 11 nucleotides matching TRBD2. The CDR3 spans 15 residues. The germline V gene has CDR1 SGDLS and CDR2 YYNGEE. V shed 3 bases and J 5 bases; nucleotides not matched to a gene: 6. CDR3 nucleotide sequence: TGTGCCAGCAGCGGAACTAGCGGGAGTATCGAGACCCAGTACTTC. Residues: CASSGTSGSIETQYF.

A word on this clone: The identical CDR3 is also encoded by other nucleotide sequences in the sample. The chain is built from TRBV7-6 and TRBJ2-7, with TRBD2 matching over 8 bases. The germline V gene has CDR1 SGHVS and CDR2 FNYEAQ. The CDR3 loop spans 15 amino acids. V lost 1 base to trimming and J lost 1 base; unmatched junction nucleotides: 3. Here the CDR3 reads CASSLGASGSYEQYF. CDR3 DNA sequence: TGTGCCAGCAGCTTAGGAGCTAGCGGGTCCTACGAGCAGTACTTC.

About this clone itself: In the same sample, other DNA sequences code for this CDR3. The chain combines TRBV5-1 with TRBJ2-3; 7 bases agree with TRBD2. The CDR3 spans 14 residues. Germline assignment: CDR1 SGHRS and CDR2 YFSETQ. The V segment lost 0 bases and the J segment 4 bases; nucleotides outside the gene matches: 2. For the CDR3, the DNA is TGCGCCAGCAGCTTGGGACTAGCCCCAGATACGCAGTATTTT. Protein product: CASSLGLAPDTQYF. Looking up the rest from reference TRBV5-1 and TRBJ2-3 gives the full variable domain: KAGVTQTPRYLIKTRGQQVTLSCSPISGHRSVSWYQQTPGQGLQFLFEYFSETQRNKGNFPGRFSGRQFSNSRSEMNVSTLELGDSALYLCASSLGLAPDTQYFGPGTRLTVL.

This chain uses TRBV2 with TRBJ1-2; perhaps TRBD1 as D (5 bases). Germline assignment: CDR1 SNHLY and CDR2 FYNNEI. CDR3 length equals 15 residues. Trimming left V 0 bases short and J 7 bases short, with 15 bases between. The CDR3 DNA reads TGTGCCAGCAGTGAAGCGAGGGGTAGGGGCGCTGGCTACACCTTC. Its protein product is CASSEARGRGAGYTF.

This clone was counted a single time. The chain links TRBV14 to TRBJ1-1; D remains ambiguous. The CDR3 contains 14 residues. CDR1 and CDR2 from the germline V gene are SGHDN and FVKESK. V was pared by 5 bases and J by 8 bases, with 18 bases between. CDR3 nucleotide sequence: TGTGCCAGCAGCATTCACGGGTTGCCGGCGGAAGCTTTCTTT. This gives the protein CASSIHGLPAEAFF. Filled out from reference TRBV14 and TRBJ1-1, the complete variable domain reads EAGVTQFPSHSVIEKGQTVTLRCDPISGHDNLYWYRRVMGKEIKFLLHFVKESKQDESGMPNNRFLAERTGGTYSTLKVQPAELEDSGVYFCASSIHGLPAEAFFGQGTRLTVV.

CDR3 in DNA: TGTGCCAGCAGTGATTCACTAGCGGGGTCCGTTGAGCAGTTCTTC. Its translation: CASSDSLAGSVEQFF. The chain is built from TRBV2 and TRBJ2-1; 10 bases fit TRBD2. The CDR3 contains 15 residues. Losses at the gene ends were 3 bases for V and 9 bases for J; bases not matched to a gene: 8. Germline loops: CDR1 SNHLY, CDR2 FYNNEI. The entire variable domain, with the rest obtained from reference TRBV2 and TRBJ2-1, is as follows: EPEVTQTPSHQVTQMGQEVILRCVPISNHLYFYWYRQILGQKVEFLVSFYNNEISEKSEIFDDQFSVERPDGSNFTLKIRSTKLEDSAMYFCASSDSLAGSVEQFFGPGTRLTVL.

The chain links TRBV7-9 to TRBJ2-1; 9 bases are shared with TRBD2. Trimming took 2 bases from V and 5 from J; bases not matched to a gene: 13. The CDR3 loop spans 18 amino acids. In germline, CDR1 is SEHNR, CDR2 FQNEAQ (reference sequence). In nucleotides, the CDR3 is TGTGCCAGCAGCTTATGGCAGGGACTAGCCCAAGATCACAATGAGCAGTTCTTC. Its protein product is CASSLWQGLAQDHNEQFF.